A single sample is the source of the 21 T cell receptor beta chains below, sequenced in a study of cytomegalovirus exposure and HLA in healthy donors. The PCR was carried out with 60 Vbeta primers and 13 Jbeta primers. Sequencing was performed with immunoSEQ multiplex PCR; in TCRdb, only in-frame clones are kept and a portion is missing. Among fewer than 200,000 clones listed, roughly four fifths were seen once. Specimen: PBMCs. These receptors were collected from a man in his forties or fifties in good health and CMV-seropositive.

The chain is built from TRBV27 and TRBJ2-2, with D uncertain. The germline V and J ends were trimmed by 7 bases and 6 bases, with 15 bases remaining between them. Germline lookup yields CDR1 MNHEY and CDR2 SMNVEV (reference sequence). CDR3 length equals 14 residues. The CDR3 sequence: CASTPLEFPGELFF. The DNA of the CDR3 is TGTGCCAGCACCCCCCTAGAATTTCCCGGGGAGCTGTTTTTT.

The chain employs TRBV4-1 and TRBJ1-4; 10 bases line up with TRBD1. V shed 4 bases and J 2 bases; nucleotides not matched to a gene: 10. The germline V gene has CDR1 MGHRA and CDR2 YSYEKL. The CDR3 runs to 18 residues. CDR3 region: CASSPRDRGLVTNEKLFF. CDR3 bases: TGCGCCAGCAGCCCCCGGGACAGGGGACTAGTCACTAATGAAAAACTGTTTTTT.

This clone occurred a few times. The CDR3 sequence: CASSQELTDTQYF. The CDR3 DNA follows: TGCGCCAGCAGCCAAGAATTAACAGATACGCAGTATTTT. The chain recombines TRBV4-3 with TRBJ2-3; D not resolved. This CDR3 is built from 13 residues. CDR1 is LGHNA and CDR2 is YSLEER in the germline V gene. V gave up 0 bases and J gave up 3 bases, with 4 bases separating them.

A single count supports this clone. The chain uses TRBV27 and TRBJ2-6; D is possibly TRBD1 (5 bases). This CDR3 has 15 residues. The germline CDR1 and CDR2 sequences are MNHEY and SMNVEV (reference sequence). V was pared by 2 bases and J by 2 bases, with 7 bases between. CDR3 sequence (DNA): TGTGCCAGCAGTTTAATAGGGGCTGGGGCCAACGTCCTGACTTTC. Its protein product is CASSLIGAGANVLTF.

The V and J genes are TRBV6-4 and TRBJ2-7, with a weak D call TRBD2 (6 bases). Germline V lookup: CDR1 MRHNA, CDR2 SNTAGT. V was cut by 7 bases and J by 3 bases, with 13 bases left in between. The CDR3 loop spans 13 amino acids. CDR3 loop: CASNAGPSYEQYF. The DNA for the CDR3 is TGTGCCAGCAACGCGGGACCGAGCTACGAGCAGTACTTC.

This chain uses TRBV30 with TRBJ2-7; D unclear. Germline assignment: CDR1 GTSNPN and CDR2 SVGIG (reference sequence). The CDR3 runs 10 residues. Trimming pared 5 bases from V and 6 bases from J, leaving 8 bases between. In DNA form, the CDR3 reads TGTGCCTGGGGAGTAAGCGAGCAGTACTTC. Translation: CAWGVSEQYF.

This clone has only one observation. J is TRBJ2-7 and V is TRBV5-1; 7 positions match TRBD2. V shed 4 bases, J shed 6 bases, and the junction held 10 bases outside the gene matches. The germline V gene encodes CDR1 SGHRS and CDR2 YFSETQ. The CDR3 is made up of 14 amino acids. The CDR3 nucleotides are TGCGCCAGCAGCCCGGGTGGGGGGGAGGGCGAGCAGTACTTC. Translated, it gives CASSPGGGEGEQYF. Combining the CDR3 with reference TRBV5-1 and TRBJ2-7 gives the whole variable domain KAGVTQTPRYLIKTRGQQVTLSCSPISGHRSVSWYQQTPGQGLQFLFEYFSETQRNKGNFPGRFSGRQFSNSRSEMNVSTLELGDSALYLCASSPGGGEGEQYFGPGTRLTVT.

The CDR3 sequence: CASSPGQGLETQYF. The CDR3 coding sequence is TGTGCCAGTAGCCCCGGGCAGGGGCTGGAGACCCAGTACTTC. The chain has TRBV19 and TRBJ2-5; D possibly corresponds to TRBD1 (6 bases). The CDR3 length is 14 residues. Per the germline V gene, CDR1 is LNHDA and CDR2 is SQIVND (reference sequence). Trimming removed 6 bases from V and 5 bases from J, with 16 bases in between.

The rearrangement uses TRBV7-9 and TRBJ2-5, with 14 positions matching TRBD2. The junction had 2 bases not matched to a gene; V was cut back by 6 bases and J by 5 bases. CDR3 size: 14 residues. Germline V gives CDR1 SEHNR, CDR2 FQNEAQ (reference sequence). The CDR3 sequence: CASRRLAGGETQYF. The CDR3 DNA sequence: TGTGCCAGCAGACGACTAGCGGGAGGGGAGACCCAGTACTTC.

The chain recombines TRBV6-5 with TRBJ1-2; D may be TRBD1 (5 bases). Germline V lookup: CDR1 MNHEY, CDR2 SVGAGI. Trimming took 4 bases from V and 0 from J, leaving 9 bases between them. CDR3 size: 14 residues. CDR3 sequence (DNA): TGTGCCAGCAGTTCCGACAGAACTAACTATGGCTACACCTTC. Its translation is CASSSDRTNYGYTF.

V usage is TRBV9 and J usage is TRBJ2-7; tentatively, D is TRBD1 (6 bases). V shed 3 bases and J shed 0 bases, with 16 bases lying between them. Germline V gives CDR1 SGDLS, CDR2 YYNGEE. The CDR3 consists of 16 residues. The CDR3 bases are TGTGCCAGCAGCGCCCTTACCGGGACATCCTCCTACGAGCAGTACTTC. Encoded protein: CASSALTGTSSYEQYF.

V usage is TRBV7-3 and J usage is TRBJ2-1; 7 bases are a match to TRBD1. The CDR3 length is 13 residues. The J segment lost 7 bases and the V segment lost 5 bases, leaving 5 bases of the junction unmatched. Germline V gene data show CDR1 as SGHTA and CDR2 as FQGTGA. In DNA, the CDR3 is TGTGCCAGCAGCATCACAGGGGCTAATGAGCAGTTCTTC. Residues: CASSITGANEQFF.

The chain employs TRBV19 and TRBJ2-7; 9 bases fit TRBD1. J was trimmed by 4 bases and V by 7 bases; bases with no gene match: 11. This CDR3 region has 15 residues. Germline values: CDR1 LNHDA, CDR2 SQIVND (reference sequence). The CDR3 loop reads CASTLRGQGAYEQYF. CDR3 nucleotides: TGTGCCAGTACCCTGAGGGGACAGGGAGCTTACGAGCAGTACTTC.

The chain links TRBV7-9 to TRBJ2-1, with 12 bases lining up with TRBD2. J gave up 7 bases and V 5 bases, and 15 bases lay outside the gene matches. Germline CDR1 SEHNR, CDR2 FQNEAQ (reference sequence). The CDR3 spans 18 residues. This CDR3 reads CASSPKVRLAGVKNEQFF. For the CDR3, the DNA is TGTGCCAGCAGCCCTAAAGTGAGACTAGCGGGAGTGAAGAATGAGCAGTTCTTC. Based on the CDR3 plus reference TRBV7-9 and TRBJ2-1, the full variable domain is DTGVSQNPRHKITKRGQNVTFRCDPISEHNRLYWYRQTLGQGPEFLTYFQNEAQLEKSRLLSDRFSAERPKGSFSTLEIQRTEQGDSAMYLCASSPKVRLAGVKNEQFFGPGTRLTVL.

This chain connects TRBV10-3 to TRBJ2-3; D might be TRBD1 (5 bases). CDR3 length: 21 residues. V was shortened by 0 bases and J by 8 bases, with 33 bases between the two germline ends. Germline V gives CDR1 ENHRY, CDR2 SYGVKD. The CDR3 nucleotides read TGTGCCATCAGTGAGTCGGGAACTTCCACCAGAAACAGGCACACGAGAGGTACGCAGTATTTT. Its translation: CAISESGTSTRNRHTRGTQYF.

The gene calls are TRBV9 and TRBJ2-1, with D tentatively TRBD1 (5 bases). The CDR3 extends over 15 amino acids. CDR1 is SGDLS, CDR2 YYNGEE, per germline. V was trimmed by 0 bases and J by 7 bases, leaving 14 bases between them. The CDR3 region has the DNA TGTGCCAGCAGCGTAGATGATGGACACCCTAATGAGCAGTTCTTC. This sequence encodes CASSVDDGHPNEQFF.

This clone was picked up one time. The rearrangement links TRBV5-6 to TRBJ1-1, with 7 positions matching TRBD1. This CDR3 comprises 18 residues. V gave up 1 base and J gave up 1 base; unmatched junction bases: 13. Germline V gene sequence: CDR1 SGHDT, CDR2 YYEEEE. CDR3 nucleotide sequence: TGTGCCAGCAGCTTGACCACAGGGGCCCCATTACGGAACACTGAAGCTTTCTTT. Its translation: CASSLTTGAPLRNTEAFF.

CDR3 in amino acids: CASSKSVASGRADTQYF. The CDR3 DNA sequence: TGTGCCAGTAGTAAGTCGGTGGCTAGCGGGAGGGCAGATACGCAGTATTTT. V and J are TRBV19 and TRBJ2-3, with TRBD2 matching over 12 bases. V lost 4 bases and J lost 4; bases outside the gene matches: 9. Germline V gene data show CDR1 as LNHDA and CDR2 as SQIVND (reference sequence). This CDR3 comprises 17 residues.

The chain couples TRBV2 to TRBJ2-7; 8 positions match TRBD1. Germline V lookup: CDR1 SNHLY, CDR2 FYNNEI. The CDR3 totals 12 residues. V trimming: 8 bases; J trimming: 2 bases; junction bases outside the gene matches: 2. CDR3 DNA sequence: TGTGCCAGCCAGGACAGGGCCTACGAGCAGTACTTC. It codes for CASQDRAYEQYF.

The chain has TRBV28 and TRBJ2-4; a possible D gene is TRBD1 (5 bases). Trimming left V 6 bases short and J 9 bases short, with 24 bases between. Germline CDR1 is MDHEN and CDR2 is SYDVKM. This CDR3 is built from 16 residues. CDR3 sequence: CASSNDRLYWTSIQYF. For the CDR3, the DNA is TGTGCCAGCAGCAATGACAGACTGTATTGGACCAGCATTCAGTACTTC.

The chain carries TRBV9 and TRBJ2-7; D is possibly TRBD2 (5 bases). The CDR3 is made up of 14 amino acids. V lost 0 bases to trimming and J lost 0 bases, with 7 bases between them. CDR1 is SGDLS and CDR2 is YYNGEE in the germline V gene. This chain's CDR3 is CASSVAGYSYEQYF. Here the CDR3 DNA reads TGTGCCAGCAGCGTAGCGGGATACTCCTACGAGCAGTACTTC.